This TCR beta chain was found in a study of OX40 agonist ivuxolimab in advanced cancers. Study-wide context: The study treated patients with ivuxolimab, an agonistic anti-OX40 (CD134) antibody.

TCRdb's copy holds only in-frame clones and misses some; the assay was immunoSEQ multiplex PCR. The top ten hold 0.6% to 0.8% of the sample, which has about 68,000 clones, about 83% seen once. With regard to this clone: Its specificity is unknown.

Study results and limitations: Compared with CD4+, CD8+ T cells on average had more expanded clones.

The sequencing here drew on CD4+ or CD8+ T cells sorted from blood, taken in a trial of the OX40 agonist ivuxolimab. This sequence originates from an adult with an advanced solid tumor such as melanoma, head and neck, liver or kidney cancer.

Written as DNA, the CDR3 is TGTGCCAGCAGCTTAGGGGGGCAGGGGGGCACTGAAGCTTTCTTT. It encodes CASSLGGQGGTEAFF. J is TRBJ1-1 and V is TRBV13; 7 bases match TRBD1. CDR3 length equals 15 residues. Per germline, CDR1 PRHDT and CDR2 FYEKMQ (reference sequence). The V segment lost 0 bases and the J segment 4 bases; nucleotides outside the gene matches: 5.